Below, 18 T cell receptor beta chains from the same sample are listed, as sequenced in a study of blood T cell repertoires in COVID-19. Sequencing was performed with immunoSEQ multiplex PCR; in TCRdb, only in-frame clones are kept and a portion is missing. This table has some 300,000 clones, 90% to 95% appearing once. Input material: PBMCs or T cells enriched from blood (not recorded which). These receptors were taken from a woman in her 30s who had been exposed to COVID-19.

Notes on this clone: This same CDR3 is encoded by further DNA sequences in the sample. J is TRBJ1-1 and V is TRBV5-1; 8 bases line up with TRBD1. V shed 0 bases and J 4 bases; nucleotides not matched to a gene: 5. Germline V gives CDR1 SGHRS, CDR2 YFSETQ. The CDR3 spans 15 residues. The CDR3, as DNA: TGCGCCAGCAGCTTGGTTCAGGGGGCTGGCACTGAAGCTTTCTTT. It codes for CASSLVQGAGTEAFF.

This rearrangement joins TRBV4-1 to TRBJ2-3, with TRBD2 identical over 8 bases. Germline CDR1 MGHRA, CDR2 YSYEKL. The V and J ends lost 3 bases and 6 bases, in that order; junction bases with no gene match: 14. The length of the CDR3 is 17 residues. CDR3 sequence reads: CASSHPKNGGARDTQYF. CDR3 in DNA: TGCGCCAGCAGCCACCCTAAGAACGGGGGGGCCAGGGATACGCAGTATTTT.

In this sample, this clone turned up once. CDR3 protein: CASSYSGDGEAFF. The CDR3 DNA is TGTGCCAGCAGTTACTCAGGGGATGGTGAAGCTTTCTTT. J is TRBJ1-1 and V is TRBV6-5; weak D call: TRBD1 (5 bases). Germline V gene lookup returns CDR1 MNHEY and CDR2 SVGAGI. CDR3 length: 13 residues. V was pared by 0 bases and J by 7 bases, with 9 bases between.

V is TRBV9 and J is TRBJ2-1; 12 nucleotides align to TRBD2. CDR1 and CDR2 from the germline V gene are SGDLS and YYNGEE. Unmatched junction bases numbered 10, after V lost 4 bases and J lost 14 bases. The CDR3 runs 14 residues. CDR3 region: CASSSGLAGLGEFF. As DNA, the CDR3 is TGTGCCAGCAGCTCCGGACTAGCGGGGTTGGGGGAGTTCTTC.

This chain links TRBV7-2 with TRBJ2-3; D is ambiguous. This CDR3 region has 14 residues. Germline CDR1 is SGHTA and CDR2 is FQGNSA. V shed 3 bases and J shed 0 bases, with 7 bases lying between them. CDR3 nucleotide sequence: TGTGCCAGCAGCTTTGGCCTTAGCACAGATACGCAGTATTTT. As protein: CASSFGLSTDTQYF.

V and J are TRBV24-1 and TRBJ2-5; 10 bases map to TRBD1. This CDR3 is built from 15 residues. Germline V gene data show CDR1 as KGHDR and CDR2 as SFDVKD. The J segment lost 4 bases and the V segment lost 4 bases, leaving 5 bases of the junction unmatched. The CDR3 DNA follows: TGTGCCACCAGTGACCCCGGGACAGGGGCAGAGACCCAGTACTTC. It yields the protein CATSDPGTGAETQYF.

The chain links TRBV19 to TRBJ1-2; D perhaps matches TRBD1 (5 bases). V was shortened by 1 base and J by 4 bases, with 13 bases between the two germline ends. The V gene's germline CDR1 is LNHDA and CDR2 SQIVND (reference sequence). The CDR3 is made up of 15 amino acids. The chain's CDR3 is CASSIGLVGGYGYTF. The CDR3, as DNA: TGTGCCAGTAGTATAGGACTCGTCGGGGGCTATGGCTACACCTTC.

The chain is built from TRBV3-1 (or the pseudogene TRBV3-2) and TRBJ2-1; 13 nucleotides match TRBD2. This CDR3 comprises 17 residues. V lost 5 bases to trimming and J lost 3 bases; unmatched junction nucleotides: 7. Germline CDR1 reads LGHDT; CDR2 reads YNNKEL (reference sequence). The CDR3 sequence is CASSKGRLAGGYNEQFF. For the CDR3, the DNA is TGTGCCAGCAGCAAGGGGAGACTAGCGGGGGGCTACAATGAGCAGTTCTTC.

The chain employs TRBV21-1 and TRBJ2-2; TRBD1 is the table's D call and was not checked against the DNA. TRBV21-1 is described as a pseudogene. There are 17 residues in the CDR3. CDR3 sequence: CASSIHRTGPNTGELFF. CDR3 nucleotides: TGTGCCAGCAGCATTCACAGAACAGGGCCGAACACCGGGGAGCTGTTTTTT.

The V call is TRBV6-2 or TRBV6-3, the J call TRBJ1-5; D might be TRBD1 (6 bases). V lost 4 bases and J 0 bases, leaving 10 bases between the germline ends. CDR1 is MNHEY, CDR2 SVGEGT, per germline. The CDR3 contains 15 residues. Here the CDR3 reads CASSLQGISNQPQHF. In DNA, the CDR3 is TGTGCCAGCAGTTTACAGGGAATTAGCAATCAGCCCCAGCATTTT.

The chain joins TRBV19 to TRBJ1-3; 7 nucleotides align to TRBD1. CDR1 LNHDA and CDR2 SQIVND come from the germline V gene (reference sequence). This CDR3 is built from 16 residues. V shed 7 bases and J 0 bases; nucleotides not matched to a gene: 9. CDR3 in amino acids: CASTETGTSSGNTIYF. The CDR3 DNA is TGTGCCAGTACCGAGACAGGGACGAGCTCTGGAAACACCATATATTTT. The full variable domain, with the rest looked up from reference TRBV19 and TRBJ1-3, is DGGITQSPKYLFRKEGQNVTLSCEQNLNHDAMYWYRQDPGQGLRLIYYSQIVNDFQKGDIAEGYSVSREKKESFPLTVTSAQKNPTAFYLCASTETGTSSGNTIYFGEGSWLTVV.

The chain couples TRBV10-3 to TRBJ1-6; D might be TRBD1 (6 bases). Germline values: CDR1 ENHRY, CDR2 SYGVKD. The CDR3 runs to 13 residues. The V end lost 8 bases, the J end lost 7 bases, and 12 bases lay between the germline ends. CDR3 DNA: TGTGCCATCGCTCTGGACAGAAATTCACCCCTCCACTTT. Its translation is CAIALDRNSPLHF.

This chain connects TRBV5-1 to TRBJ1-2, with unresolved D. V lost 4 bases and J lost 2, with 12 bases in between. The CDR3 is 14 residues long. Germline V gene data show CDR1 as SGHRS and CDR2 as YFSETQ. This CDR3 is CASSPRLSNYGYTF. For the CDR3, the DNA is TGCGCCAGCAGCCCCAGGCTATCCAACTATGGCTACACCTTC.

Concerning this clone itself: Other DNA sequences of this sample code for an identical CDR3. This chain links TRBV4-1 with TRBJ1-1; no firm D call. This CDR3 is built from 13 residues. The germline V gene encodes CDR1 MGHRA and CDR2 YSYEKL. Trimming cost V 0 bases and J 11 bases, with 13 bases left between them. CDR3 nucleotide sequence: TGCGCCAGCAGCCAAGACCCGAAGGGAGAGGCTTTCTTT. Amino acid sequence: CASSQDPKGEAFF.

The chain is built from TRBV5-8 and TRBJ1-1, with D unresolved. V was cut by 2 bases and J by 5 bases, with 10 bases left in between. CDR1 SGHTS and CDR2 YDEGEE come from the germline V gene. The CDR3 is 13 residues long. The CDR3 reads CASSFPDKTEAFF. The DNA of the CDR3 is TGTGCCAGCAGCTTTCCCGACAAGACTGAAGCTTTCTTT.

The chain combines TRBV5-5 with TRBJ2-3, with D tentatively TRBD1 (5 bases). CDR3 length: 14 residues. Germline V gene data show CDR1 as SGHKS and CDR2 as YYEKEE (reference sequence). The V and J ends lost 2 bases and 1 base respectively, with 8 bases between them. The chain's CDR3 is CASSFGRGTDTQYF. The CDR3 bases are TGTGCCAGCAGCTTCGGCAGGGGCACAGATACGCAGTATTTT. Based on the CDR3 plus reference TRBV5-5 and TRBJ2-3, the full variable domain is DAGVTQSPTHLIKTRGQQVTLRCSPISGHKSVSWYQQVLGQGPQFIFQYYEKEERGRGNFPDRFSARQFPNYSSELNVNALLLGDSALYLCASSFGRGTDTQYFGPGTRLTVL.

This chain uses TRBV19 with TRBJ2-2; D remains ambiguous. Looked up from germline, CDR1 is LNHDA and CDR2 is SQIVND (reference sequence). V lost 2 bases, J lost 3 bases, and 7 bases lay in between. CDR3 length equals 14 residues. CDR3 loop: CASSINPDTGELFF. The CDR3 region has the DNA TGTGCCAGTAGTATAAACCCGGACACCGGGGAGCTGTTTTTT.

V usage is TRBV13 and J usage is TRBJ2-2, with D uncertain. This CDR3 contains 19 residues. V was cut by 0 bases and J by 0 bases, with 17 bases left in between. Germline V gene sequence: CDR1 PRHDT, CDR2 FYEKMQ (reference sequence). The CDR3 DNA reads as TGTGCCAGCAGCTTAGGCGTTTTTGAGGCTACTACGAACACCGGGGAGCTGTTTTTT. It encodes CASSLGVFEATTNTGELFF. The full variable domain, with the rest looked up from reference TRBV13 and TRBJ2-2, is AAGVIQSPRHLIKEKRETATLKCYPIPRHDTVYWYQQGPGQDPQFLISFYEKMQSDKGSIPDRFSAQQFSDYHSELNMSSLELGDSALYFCASSLGVFEATTNTGELFFGEGSRLTVL.